This is a list of T cell receptor beta chains from one sample in a study of OX40 agonist ivuxolimab in advanced cancers. TCRdb's copy holds only in-frame clones and misses some; the assay was immunoSEQ multiplex PCR. The profile shows 60,000 to 85,000 clones, roughly 85% of them singletons. The source material was CD4+ or CD8+ T cells sorted from blood, sampled in a trial of the OX40 agonist ivuxolimab. The source of these receptors is an adult with an advanced solid tumor such as melanoma, head and neck, liver or kidney cancer. Both conserved end residues are part of each CDR3. A D gene is named only where the DNA matches it firmly. Some rows mark clone size as missing; the rest say once, few, many or name a class of expanded clone.

TRBJ1-4 | 17 | - | TRBV25-1 | - | TGTGCCAGCAGTGACCCCAGTGGACCGGCAACTAATGAAAAACTGTTTTTT | CASSDPSGPATNEKLFF
TRBJ2-1 | 15 | - | TRBV30 | - | TGTGCCTGGAGTATGCGGGTGAGCTCCTACAATGAGCAGTTCTTC | CAWSMRVSSYNEQFF
TRBJ1-2 | 14 | - | TRBV5-1 | - | TGCGCCAGCCGTGGGCAGGGCTGGGCTTCTGGCTACACCTTC | CASRGQGWASGYTF
TRBJ2-3 | 12 | TRBD1 | TRBV6-1 | once | TGTGCCAGCAGTGTCAAGACAGGGGTGCAGTATTTT | CASSVKTGVQYF
TRBJ2-5 | 16 | TRBD2 | TRBV7-9 | - | TGTGCCAGCAGCTCGGCTATGACGGGGGGTCAAGAGACCCAGTACTTC | CASSSAMTGGQETQYF
TRBJ2-1 | 15 | - | TRBV27 | - | TGTGCCAGCAGTTCTTCTAACAGGGCTTGGAATGAGCAGTTCTTC | CASSSSNRAWNEQFF
TRBJ2-3 | 16 | TRBD2 | TRBV9 | few | TGTGCCAGCAGCGTTCTAGCGGGAGGGCCCGTGGATACGCAGTATTTT | CASSVLAGGPVDTQYF
TRBJ2-2 | 14 | TRBD1 | TRBV11-2 | - | TGTGCCAGCCGGACAGGGGTTATCACCGGGGAGCTGTTTTTT | CASRTGVITGELFF
TRBJ2-6 | 16 | - | TRBV7-7 | - | TGTGCCAGCAGCGAGGGACTCCTCTCTGGGGCCAACGTCCTGACTTTC | CASSEGLLSGANVLTF
TRBJ2-2 | 14 | - | TRBV10-3 | - | TGTGCCATTTGGAAGACCGTCGGCACCGGGGAGCTGTTTTTT | CAIWKTVGTGELFF
TRBJ1-6 | 14 | - | TRBV15 | - | TGTGCCACCAGCAGGTCCGTCTTCAATTCACCCCTCCACTTT | CATSRSVFNSPLHF
TRBJ1-1 | 14 | - | TRBV7-2 | - | TGTGCCAGCAGCTTAGGACCGGCCCTCACTGAAGCTTTCTTT | CASSLGPALTEAFF
TRBJ2-1 | 14 | - | TRBV6-5 | - | TGTGCCAGCAGTTACTCGATACCCCGAGGTGAGCAGTTCTTC | CASSYSIPRGEQFF
TRBJ2-1 | 15 | TRBD1 | TRBV5-1 | - | TGCGCCAGCAGCTCGCGGGACAGGTCATACAATGAGCAGTTCTTC | CASSSRDRSYNEQFF
TRBJ2-5 | 15 | - | TRBV6-1 | - | TGTGCCAGCAGTGAAGAGGTGCGGCCGCAAGAGACCCAGTACTTC | CASSEEVRPQETQYF
TRBJ1-5 | 15 | - | TRBV4-1 | - | TGCGCCAGCAGCCCACAGGGTAATAGCAATCAGCCCCAGCATTTT | CASSPQGNSNQPQHF
TRBJ2-3 | 13 | - | TRBV7-8 | - | TGTGCCAGCAGCCCGTGGAACACAGATACGCAGTATTTT | CASSPWNTDTQYF
TRBJ1-1 | 14 | - | TRBV19 | medium-sized | TGTGCCAGTAGTAGCAGGGTCGGTGCCACTGAAGCTTTCTTT | CASSSRVGATEAFF
TRBJ2-5 | 14 | TRBD1 | TRBV2 | - | TGTGCCAGCAGCCAGGGGGCGTTCCAAGAGACCCAGTACTTC | CASSQGAFQETQYF
TRBJ2-6 | 12 | - | TRBV2 | - | TGTGGGAGGGGCTCTGGGGCCAACGTCCTGACTTTC | CGRGSGANVLTF
TRBJ1-1 | 15 | TRBD1 | TRBV28 | - | TGTGCCAGCAGCTGTGTGGGACAGGGGTGCACTGAAGCTTTCTTT | CASSCVGQGCTEAFF
TRBJ2-7 | 14 | - | TRBV18 | - | TGTGCCAGCTCGACCGGGACTTTATCCTACGAGCAGTACTTC | CASSTGTLSYEQYF
TRBJ1-4 | 15 | - | TRBV9 | - | TGTGCCAGCAGCGTAGAGCAAACAACTAATGAAAAACTGTTTTTT | CASSVEQTTNEKLFF
TRBJ1-6 | 13 | TRBD1 | TRBV2 | - | TGTGCCAGCAGTCTGGACAGGGACGGGCCCCTCCACTTT | CASSLDRDGPLHF
TRBJ1-5 | 15 | TRBD1 | TRBV7-2 | once | TGTGCCAGCAGCCGTGAAACAGGGGGGAGGCAGCCCCAGCATTTT | CASSRETGGRQPQHF
TRBJ1-1 | 14 | - | TRBV4-1 | - | TGCGCCAGCAGCCGCCATATTAAGGACACTGAAGCTTTCTTT | CASSRHIKDTEAFF
TRBJ2-7 | 14 | TRBD2 | TRBV5-1 | - | TGCGCCAGCAGCTTCGCTAGCGGTTCCTACGAGCAGTACTTC | CASSFASGSYEQYF
TRBJ2-7 | 14 | - | TRBV28 | - | TGTGCCAGCAGTTTACAGTCCTATCGGTACGAGCAGTACTTC | CASSLQSYRYEQYF
TRBJ1-1 | 16 | TRBD1 | TRBV4-1 | - | TGCGCCAGCAGCCGGTCAGAACAGGGGGTAAACACTGAAGCTTTCTTT | CASSRSEQGVNTEAFF
TRBJ2-1 | 15 | - | TRBV5-4 | once | TGTGCCAGCATCCAGGGCGGCTCTTCCTACAATGAGCAGTTCTTC | CASIQGGSSYNEQFF
TRBJ2-5 | 11 | - | TRBV2 | - | TGTGCCAGCAGGCCTCAAGAGACCCAGTACTTC | CASRPQETQYF
TRBJ1-3 | 13 | TRBD1 | TRBV28 | - | TGTGCCAGCAGTGGGACAGCCCGGAACACCATATATTTT | CASSGTARNTIYF
TRBJ2-1 | 16 | TRBD2 | TRBV11-3 | - | TGTGCCAGCAGCTTAGGTGGACTAGCGGGAGAAAATGAGCAGTTCTTC | CASSLGGLAGENEQFF
TRBJ1-2 | 15 | TRBD1 | TRBV28 | - | TGTGCCAGCAGCCGAGGACAGGGGAAAAACTATGGCTACACCTTC | CASSRGQGKNYGYTF
TRBJ1-2 | 16 | - | TRBV4-2 | - | TGTGCCAGCAGCCAAGGTCCCCTACAGAGTTACTATGGCTACACCTTC | CASSQGPLQSYYGYTF
TRBJ2-5 | 11 | - | TRBV2 | once | TGTGCCAGCAGCTCCCAAGAGACCCAGTACTTC | CASSSQETQYF
TRBJ1-2 | 14 | TRBD1 | TRBV6-5 | few | TGTGCCAGCAGTTACTCAAGGACAGGTCTTGCGAATACCTTC | CASSYSRTGLANTF
TRBJ2-5 | 15 | - | TRBV7-2 | - | TGTGCCAGCAGCTTAGTGCAGGGGGGGCAGGCGACCCAGTACTTC | CASSLVQGGQATQYF
TRBJ2-5 | 14 | TRBD2 | TRBV5-1 | - | TGCGCCAGCAGCCCCGGGACTATTCAAGAGACCCAGTACTTC | CASSPGTIQETQYF
TRBJ2-5 | 15 | - | TRBV19 | - | TGTGCCAGCAGTAGGATGCGGGAAGGCGGGGAGACCCAGTACTTC | CASSRMREGGETQYF